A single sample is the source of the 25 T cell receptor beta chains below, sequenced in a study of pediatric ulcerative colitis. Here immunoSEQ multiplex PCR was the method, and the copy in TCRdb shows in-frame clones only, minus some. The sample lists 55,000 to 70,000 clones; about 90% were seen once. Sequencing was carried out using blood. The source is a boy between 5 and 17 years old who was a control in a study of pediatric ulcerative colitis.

The CDR3 reads CASRSSGTYEQYF. The CDR3 bases are TGTGCCAGCAGATCTTCAGGGACCTACGAGCAGTACTTC. V gene TRBV6-1 combines with J gene TRBJ2-7; D is possibly TRBD1 (5 bases). The CDR3 sequence is 13 residues long. Germline CDR1 is MNHNS and CDR2 is SASEGT. Trimming removed 6 bases from V and 2 bases from J, with 11 bases in between.

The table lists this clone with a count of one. CDR3 residues: CASSILAGGSYNEQFF. Here the CDR3 DNA reads TGTGCCAGTAGTATTCTAGCGGGGGGGTCCTACAATGAGCAGTTCTTC. V and J are TRBV19 and TRBJ2-1, with TRBD2 matching over 12 bases. Trimming cost V 3 bases and J 1 base; bases outside gene matches: 1. The CDR3 has 16 amino acids. Looked up from germline, CDR1 is LNHDA and CDR2 is SQIVND (reference sequence).

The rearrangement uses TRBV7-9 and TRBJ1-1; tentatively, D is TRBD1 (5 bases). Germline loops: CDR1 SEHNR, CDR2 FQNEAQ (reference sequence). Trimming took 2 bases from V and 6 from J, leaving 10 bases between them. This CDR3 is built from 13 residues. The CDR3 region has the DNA TGTGCCAGCAGCTTACCCGGACAACCTGAAGCTTTCTTT. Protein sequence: CASSLPGQPEAFF.

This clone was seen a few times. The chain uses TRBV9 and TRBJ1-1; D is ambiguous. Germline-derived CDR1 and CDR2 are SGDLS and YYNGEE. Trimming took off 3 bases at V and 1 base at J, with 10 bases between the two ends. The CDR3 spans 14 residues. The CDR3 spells CASSAMTGNTEAFF. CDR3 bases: TGTGCCAGCAGCGCGATGACGGGGAACACTGAAGCTTTCTTT.

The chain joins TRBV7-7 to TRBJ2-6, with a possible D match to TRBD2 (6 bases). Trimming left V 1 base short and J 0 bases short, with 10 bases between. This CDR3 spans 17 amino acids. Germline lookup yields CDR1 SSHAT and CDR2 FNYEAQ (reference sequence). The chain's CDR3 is CASSLVNGGSGANVLTF. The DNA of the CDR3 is TGTGCCAGCAGCTTAGTCAACGGGGGCTCTGGGGCCAACGTCCTGACTTTC.

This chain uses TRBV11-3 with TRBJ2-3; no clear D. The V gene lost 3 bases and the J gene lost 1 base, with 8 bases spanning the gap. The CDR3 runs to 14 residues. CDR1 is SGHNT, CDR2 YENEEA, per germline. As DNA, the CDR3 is TGTGCCAGCAGCTTCGAAGGCGGCACAGATACGCAGTATTTT. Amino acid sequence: CASSFEGGTDTQYF.

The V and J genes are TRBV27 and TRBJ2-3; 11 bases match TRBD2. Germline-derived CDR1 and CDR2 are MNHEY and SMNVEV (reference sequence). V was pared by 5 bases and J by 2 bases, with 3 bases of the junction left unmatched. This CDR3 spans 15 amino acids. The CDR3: CASSRLAGSTDTQYF. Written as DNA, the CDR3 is TGTGCCAGCAGTCGACTAGCGGGATCCACAGATACGCAGTATTTT.

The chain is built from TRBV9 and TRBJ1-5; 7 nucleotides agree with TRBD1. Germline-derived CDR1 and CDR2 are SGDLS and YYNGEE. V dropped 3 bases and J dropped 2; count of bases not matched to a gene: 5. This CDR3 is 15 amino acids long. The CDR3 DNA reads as TGTGCCAGCAGCGCGTCGGGACAGCGCAATCAGCCCCAGCATTTT. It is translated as CASSASGQRNQPQHF.

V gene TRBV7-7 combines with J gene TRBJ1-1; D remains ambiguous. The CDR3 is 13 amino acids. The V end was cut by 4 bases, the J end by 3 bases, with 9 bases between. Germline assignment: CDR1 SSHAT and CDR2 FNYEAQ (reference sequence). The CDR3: CASSSRVDTEAFF. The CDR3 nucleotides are TGTGCCAGCAGCTCTAGGGTAGACACTGAAGCTTTCTTT.

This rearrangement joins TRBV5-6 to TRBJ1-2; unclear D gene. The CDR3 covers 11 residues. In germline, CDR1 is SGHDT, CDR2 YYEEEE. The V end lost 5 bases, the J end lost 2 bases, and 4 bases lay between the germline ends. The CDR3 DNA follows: TGTGCCAGCAGTCAAAACTATGGCTACACCTTC. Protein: CASSQNYGYTF.

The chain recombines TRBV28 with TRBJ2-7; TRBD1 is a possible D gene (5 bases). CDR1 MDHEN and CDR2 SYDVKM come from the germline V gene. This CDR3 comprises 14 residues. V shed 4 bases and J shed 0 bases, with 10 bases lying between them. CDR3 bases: TGTGCCAGCAGTTCGGACACCAGCTCCTACGAGCAGTACTTC. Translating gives CASSSDTSSYEQYF.

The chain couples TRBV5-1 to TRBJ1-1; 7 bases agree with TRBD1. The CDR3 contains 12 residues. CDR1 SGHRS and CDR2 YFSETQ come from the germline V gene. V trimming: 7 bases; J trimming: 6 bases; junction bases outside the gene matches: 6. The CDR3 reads CASHLQGSEAFF. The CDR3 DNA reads TGCGCCAGCCACTTACAGGGGTCTGAAGCTTTCTTT.

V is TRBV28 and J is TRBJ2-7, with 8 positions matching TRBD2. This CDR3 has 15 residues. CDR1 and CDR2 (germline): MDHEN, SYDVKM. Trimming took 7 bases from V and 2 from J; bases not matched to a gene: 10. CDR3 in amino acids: CASNRSGGVTYEQYF. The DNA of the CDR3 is TGTGCCAGCAATAGGAGCGGGGGAGTCACCTACGAGCAGTACTTC.

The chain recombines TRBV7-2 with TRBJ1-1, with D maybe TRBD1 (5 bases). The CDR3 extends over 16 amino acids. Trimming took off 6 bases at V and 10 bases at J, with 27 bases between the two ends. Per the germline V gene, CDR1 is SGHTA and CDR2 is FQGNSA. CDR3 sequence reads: CASRPGGSGKHAGAFF. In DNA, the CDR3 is TGTGCCAGCAGGCCCGGGGGGTCCGGGAAGCACGCAGGAGCTTTCTTT.

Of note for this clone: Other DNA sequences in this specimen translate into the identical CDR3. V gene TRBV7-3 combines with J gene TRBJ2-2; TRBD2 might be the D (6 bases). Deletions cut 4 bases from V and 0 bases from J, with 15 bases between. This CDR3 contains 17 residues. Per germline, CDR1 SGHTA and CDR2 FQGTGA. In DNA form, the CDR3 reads TGTGCCAGCAGCTCGAACGGTCCTAGCGCGAACACCGGGGAGCTGTTTTTT. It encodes CASSSNGPSANTGELFF.

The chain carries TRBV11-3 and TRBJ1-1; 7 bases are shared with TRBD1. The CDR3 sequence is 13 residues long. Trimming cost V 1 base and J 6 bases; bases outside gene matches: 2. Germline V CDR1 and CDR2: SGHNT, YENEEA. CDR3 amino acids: CASSLGTGAEAFF. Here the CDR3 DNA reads TGTGCCAGCAGCTTAGGCACAGGGGCTGAAGCTTTCTTT.

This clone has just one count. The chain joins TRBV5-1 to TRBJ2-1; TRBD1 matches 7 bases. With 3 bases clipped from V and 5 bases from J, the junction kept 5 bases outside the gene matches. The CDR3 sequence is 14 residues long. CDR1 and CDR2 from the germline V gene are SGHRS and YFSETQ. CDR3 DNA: TGCGCCAGCAGCTCACAGGGGTCGGACAATGAGCAGTTCTTC. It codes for CASSSQGSDNEQFF.

The CDR3 coding sequence is TGCAGCGTTTCCCAGAAGACCTACGAGCAGTACTTC. Protein sequence: CSVSQKTYEQYF. The gene calls are TRBV29-1 and TRBJ2-5; D unclear. The J call may be incorrect, as the DNA end agrees better with TRBJ2-7. The CDR3 runs 12 residues. CDR1 is SQVTM and CDR2 is ANQGSEA in the germline V gene.

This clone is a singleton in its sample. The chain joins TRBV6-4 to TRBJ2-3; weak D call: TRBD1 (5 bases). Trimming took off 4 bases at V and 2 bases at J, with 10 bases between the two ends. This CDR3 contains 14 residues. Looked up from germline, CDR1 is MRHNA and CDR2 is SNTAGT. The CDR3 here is CASSVDSNTDTQYF. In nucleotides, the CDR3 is TGTGCCAGCAGTGTCGACAGCAACACAGATACGCAGTATTTT.

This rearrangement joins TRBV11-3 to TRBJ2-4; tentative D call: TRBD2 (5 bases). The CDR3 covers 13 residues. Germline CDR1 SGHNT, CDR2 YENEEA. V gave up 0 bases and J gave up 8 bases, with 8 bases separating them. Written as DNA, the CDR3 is TGTGCCAGCAGCTTAGAGAGGGCGGACATTCAGTACTTC. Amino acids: CASSLERADIQYF.

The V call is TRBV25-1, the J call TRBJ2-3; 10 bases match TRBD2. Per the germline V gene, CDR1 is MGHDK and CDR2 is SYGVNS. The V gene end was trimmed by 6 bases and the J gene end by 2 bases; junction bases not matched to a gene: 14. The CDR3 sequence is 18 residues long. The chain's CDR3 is CASSERREAGGDTDTQYF. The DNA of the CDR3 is TGTGCCAGCAGCGAACGAAGGGAAGCGGGGGGGGACACAGATACGCAGTATTTT.

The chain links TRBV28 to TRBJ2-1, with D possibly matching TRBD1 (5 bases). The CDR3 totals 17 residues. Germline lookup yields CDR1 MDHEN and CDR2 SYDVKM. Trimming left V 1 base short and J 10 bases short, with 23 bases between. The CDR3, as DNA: TGTGCCAGCAGTTTATTTCCGGACATCTATCTCCCCAACGAGCAGTTCTTC. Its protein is CASSLFPDIYLPNEQFF.

DNA for the CDR3: TGTGCCAGCGCGGGGGGGGAAGCCTACAATGAGCAGTTCTTC. It is translated as CASAGGEAYNEQFF. The rearrangement joins TRBV7-8 to TRBJ2-1; 9 positions agree with TRBD2. Trimming cost V 8 bases and J 2 bases; bases outside gene matches: 4. CDR3 length: 14 amino acids. The germline V gene encodes CDR1 SGHVS and CDR2 FQNEAQ.

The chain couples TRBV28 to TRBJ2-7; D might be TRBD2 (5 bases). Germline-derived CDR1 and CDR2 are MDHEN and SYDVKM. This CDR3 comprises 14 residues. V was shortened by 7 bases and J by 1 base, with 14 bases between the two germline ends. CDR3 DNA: TGTGCCAGCACGGCGGGCCTATCTTCCTACGAGCAGTACTTC. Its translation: CASTAGLSSYEQYF.

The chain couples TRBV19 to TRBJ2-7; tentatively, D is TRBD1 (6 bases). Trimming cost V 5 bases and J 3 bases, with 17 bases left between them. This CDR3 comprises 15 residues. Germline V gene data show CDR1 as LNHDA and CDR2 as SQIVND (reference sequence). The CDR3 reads CASSVTGYTHYEQYF. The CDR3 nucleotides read TGTGCCAGTAGTGTCACAGGGTACACTCACTACGAGCAGTACTTC.